Described below is a single TCR beta chain sequence and its context. Clones were read by immunoSEQ multiplex PCR, and TCRdb kept only the in-frame ones, dropping some. The sample carries about 120,000 clones, about 95% recorded once. Germline lookup yields CDR1 SGHDN and CDR2 FVKESK. The CDR3 is made up of 16 amino acids. Trimming left V 5 bases short and J 3 bases short, with 19 bases between. The sample is drawn from a study of control samples from healthy donors and cancer patients. What was sequenced was blood. The gene calls are TRBV14 and TRBJ1-2, with D possibly being TRBD1 (6 bases). This TCR was recovered from a man aged 30 to 39 in good health. The CDR3 nucleotides read TGTGCCAGCAGCTTCGACAGGCTACCCACGCACTATGGCTACACCTTC. Its protein product is CASSFDRLPTHYGYTF. The whole variable domain, filled in from reference TRBV14 and TRBJ1-2, reads EAGVTQFPSHSVIEKGQTVTLRCDPISGHDNLYWYRRVMGKEIKFLLHFVKESKQDESGMPNNRFLAERTGGTYSTLKVQPAELEDSGVYFCASSFDRLPTHYGYTFGSGTRLTVV.